A single sample gave rise to the 14 T cell receptor beta chains below, sequenced in a study of blood T cells in healthy people across ages. The authors ran a second PCR of about 6 to 11 cycles using a sample-barcoded 5' primer and a J-beta primer mix. TCRdb redid the calling of the 5' RACE reads with MiXCR, one entry per CDR3 protein. Here the sample spans roughly 1.6 million distinct CDR3 sequences, about 31% being singletons. The source material was blood. The receptor source for this set is a woman in her twenties or thirties in good health.

The V call is TRBV7-9, the J call TRBJ2-1, with no clear D. Germline V lookup: CDR1 SEHNR, CDR2 FQNEAQ (reference sequence). The length of the CDR3 is 12 residues. The V gene lost 5 bases and the J gene lost 10 bases, with 12 bases spanning the gap. CDR3: CASSVGPREQFF. The CDR3 region has the DNA TGTGCCAGCAGCGTCGGGCCAAGGGAGCAGTTCTTC.

The chain recombines TRBV6-5 with TRBJ1-1; unclear D gene. CDR1 MNHEY and CDR2 SVGAGI come from the germline V gene. The CDR3 has 13 residues. Trimming left V 0 bases short and J 4 bases short, with 6 bases between. This chain's CDR3 is CASSYSGPTEAFF. CDR3 nucleotides: TGTGCCAGCAGTTACTCGGGCCCCACTGAAGCTTTCTTT.

This clonotype was seen a handful of times. The chain employs TRBV11-2 and TRBJ2-4; TRBD2 might be the D (5 bases). CDR3 length equals 13 residues. Germline CDR1 and CDR2: SGHAT and FQNNGV. Trimming took off 1 base at V and 10 bases at J, with 11 bases between the two ends. The CDR3 sequence: CASSLGTSEIQYF. CDR3 bases: TGTGCCAGCAGCTTAGGGACTTCCGAGATTCAGTACTTC.

J is TRBJ2-6 and V is TRBV20-1; D is possibly TRBD1 (7 bases). The CDR3 consists of 16 residues. V was cut by 0 bases and J by 3 bases, with 12 bases left in between. The germline V gene encodes CDR1 DFQATT and CDR2 SNEGSKA (reference sequence). CDR3 in amino acids: CSARDGGGGGANVLTF. The CDR3 DNA reads as TGCAGTGCTAGAGATGGAGGGGGCGGTGGGGCCAACGTCCTGACTTTC.

This clonotype was observed a few times. This chain uses TRBV29-1 with TRBJ2-2; D call uncertain. The germline gives CDR1 SQVTM, CDR2 ANQGSEA. CDR3 length equals 15 residues. V was cut by 4 bases and J by 3 bases, with 15 bases left in between. The CDR3 protein is CSVGLSRPDTGELFF. DNA of the CDR3: TGCAGCGTTGGATTATCCCGGCCCGACACCGGGGAGCTGTTTTTT.

Note on this clonotype: Possible read error: a much larger clone is one base away. The chain joins TRBV29-1 to TRBJ2-7; tentative D call: TRBD1 (5 bases). Trimming left V 7 bases short and J 2 bases short, with 15 bases between. The CDR3 length is 13 residues. The germline V gene has CDR1 SQVTM and CDR2 ANQGSEA. The CDR3 region is CSAADTGTYEQYF. The CDR3 DNA follows: TGCAGCGCTGCTGATACAGGAACCTACGAGCAGTACTTC.

The chain is built from TRBV5-1 and TRBJ2-7; D is tentatively TRBD1 or TRBD2 (6 bases each). Trimming stripped 4 bases from V and 9 bases from J, with 20 bases between. There are 14 residues in the CDR3. Germline assignment: CDR1 SGHRS and CDR2 YFSETQ. For the CDR3, the DNA is TGCGCCAGCAGCGAGGGGGGAGGAATTGTTGCGCAGTACTTC. This translates into CASSEGGGIVAQYF.

The rearrangement joins TRBV9 to TRBJ2-1; D assignment may be TRBD1 or TRBD2 (5 bases each). Germline CDR1 SGDLS, CDR2 YYNGEE. V lost 0 bases and J lost 0, with 16 bases in between. CDR3 length: 18 amino acids. The CDR3 reads CASSVVPGQGSSYNEQFF. In DNA, the CDR3 is TGTGCCAGCAGCGTAGTTCCGGGGCAGGGAAGCTCCTACAATGAGCAGTTCTTC.

The chain links TRBV5-1 to TRBJ2-1; TRBD1 matches 7 bases. Unmatched junction bases numbered 9, after V lost 7 bases and J lost 8 bases. This CDR3 contains 13 residues. CDR1 and CDR2 (germline): SGHRS, YFSETQ. The DNA of the CDR3 is TGCGCCAGCGGGACGACAGGGCTTGATGAGCAGTTCTTC. Its translation: CASGTTGLDEQFF.

Here the CDR3 DNA reads TGCGCCAGCAGTGACGGGACTAGCTACCACTACGAGCAGTACTTC. Its protein product is CASSDGTSYHYEQYF. V usage is TRBV10-2 and J usage is TRBJ2-7; 9 bases line up with TRBD2. The CDR3 loop spans 15 amino acids. J gave up 3 bases and V 3 bases, and 6 bases lay outside the gene matches. The V gene's germline CDR1 is WSHSY and CDR2 SAAADI.

The chain joins TRBV28 to TRBJ1-5; 8 nucleotides match TRBD1. Germline CDR1 MDHEN, CDR2 SYDVKM. There are 17 residues in the CDR3. Trimming cost V 3 bases and J 2 bases; bases outside gene matches: 9. This CDR3 reads CASSFNPDRAGNQPQHF. The CDR3 DNA sequence: TGTGCCAGCAGTTTCAACCCGGACAGGGCTGGCAATCAGCCCCAGCATTTT.

The CDR3, as DNA: TGCAGTGCTATAGGGACTGGCGGGAGTAGGGGAGAGACCCAGTACTTC. Translated: CSAIGTGGSRGETQYF. The V call is TRBV20-1, the J call TRBJ2-5, with 7 bases aligning to TRBD2. The length of the CDR3 is 16 residues. CDR1 is DFQATT, CDR2 SNEGSKA, per germline (reference sequence). V dropped 4 bases and J dropped 4; count of bases not matched to a gene: 15.

The V call is TRBV6-5, the J call TRBJ2-7; 10 bases match TRBD1. Germline trimming cut 6 bases from V and 3 bases from J; bases unmatched to any gene: 11. This CDR3 comprises 16 residues. CDR1 MNHEY and CDR2 SVGAGI come from the germline V gene. As DNA, the CDR3 is TGTGCCAGCAGCCACCTATCCGGGACAGGGGTCTACGAGCAGTACTTC. Its protein is CASSHLSGTGVYEQYF.

This clonotype was counted only a few times. The J gene is TRBJ2-7, the V gene TRBV4-1; D may correspond to TRBD1 or TRBD2 (5 bases each). Germline V CDR1 and CDR2: MGHRA, YSYEKL. CDR3 length equals 14 residues. V was cut by 4 bases and J by 5 bases, with 15 bases left in between. The CDR3 sequence is CASSPGRDLDEQYF. In nucleotides, the CDR3 is TGCGCCAGCAGCCCGGGCCGGGACCTCGACGAGCAGTACTTC.